These 23 T cell receptor beta chains were sequenced from one sample in a study of post-analysis software for immune sequencing data (dated by TCRdb to between 2014 and 2017). The antigens for these receptors are not known. Broad study findings and their caveats: Roughly 5 TRBV segments, including TRBV5-6, TRBV5-1 and TRBV20-1, were significantly more frequent in patients than controls.

Libraries were prepared through PCR. Sequencing used an Illumina HiSeq 2500. To reduce PCR and sequencing biases, unique molecular identifiers were incorporated into the TCR beta cDNA libraries. Using fastp at Q25 and MiXCR, TCRdb reprocessed the public reads and kept productive beta chains. Every distinct CDR3 protein forms one entry, paired with its most common genes and DNA. The sample profile shows more than 500,000 distinct CDR3 sequences; around 31% of them were found once. The ten biggest clones cover around 5.9% of the sample. The sequencing input was blood. The receptors were sampled from a girl aged 2-17 years with multiple sclerosis.

Only a few counts were recorded for this clonotype. The rearrangement links TRBV12-3 or TRBV12-4 to TRBJ2-3, with 10 bases matching TRBD2. The CDR3 is made up of 17 amino acids. V lost 0 bases, J lost 1 base, and 4 bases stayed unmatched. CDR3 nucleotide sequence: TGTGCCAGCAGTTTAGCAGGTCTAGCGGGGGGCACAGATACGCAGTATTTT. Its translation is CASSLAGLAGGTDTQYF.

The chain combines TRBV20-1 with TRBJ2-1; TRBD1 matches 7 bases. The germline V gene has CDR1 DFQATT and CDR2 SNEGSKA (reference sequence). V shed 8 bases, J shed 10 bases, and the junction held 8 bases outside the gene matches. The length of the CDR3 is 11 residues. This chain's CDR3 is CSSDPRGEQFF. CDR3 DNA sequence: TGCAGTTCGGACCCCAGGGGGGAGCAGTTCTTC.

This chain joins TRBV12-3 or TRBV12-4 and TRBJ2-7, with 8 positions matching TRBD2. V trimming: 3 bases; J trimming: 3 bases; junction bases outside the gene matches: 7. The CDR3 is 15 amino acids. CDR3 in amino acids: CASSLGPGGNYEQYF. CDR3 bases: TGTGCCAGCAGTTTGGGACCGGGGGGGAACTACGAGCAGTACTTC.

In its sample, this clonotype was seen a few times. The chain joins TRBV29-1 to TRBJ2-7, with D perhaps given as TRBD1 or TRBD2 (5 bases each). Trimming pared 7 bases from V and 3 bases from J, leaving 19 bases between. The CDR3 has 14 residues. Germline V lookup: CDR1 SQVTM, CDR2 ANQGSEA. The CDR3 region is CSARRDAGGYEQYF. The CDR3 nucleotides read TGCAGCGCTCGAAGGGACGCAGGCGGCTACGAGCAGTACTTC.

The V call is TRBV6-1, the J call TRBJ1-1; D uncertain. The ends were cut back, 2 bases at V and 1 base at J, with 11 bases in the middle. The CDR3 covers 15 residues. Looked up from germline, CDR1 is MNHNS and CDR2 is SASEGT. The CDR3 protein is CASSEKAYRNTEAFF. CDR3 nucleotides: TGTGCCAGCAGTGAAAAGGCTTACAGGAACACTGAAGCTTTCTTT.

This clonotype turned up a few times. This chain uses TRBV7-3 with TRBJ1-2; no reliable D call. CDR1 and CDR2 (germline): SGHTA, FQGTGA. Trimming removed 0 bases at V and 7 bases at J, with 21 bases between. This CDR3 comprises 17 residues. CDR3 nucleotides: TGTGCCAGCAGCTTAACTTATAACGTCGGCCTCGTGGTTGGCTACACCTTC. It encodes CASSLTYNVGLVVGYTF.

The chain combines TRBV4-1 with TRBJ2-1; TRBD2 aligns across 9 bases. The better agreement between TRBJ2-7 and the DNA end casts doubt on the J call. CDR1 is MGHRA, CDR2 YSYEKL, per germline. CDR3 length equals 15 residues. The CDR3 loop reads CASSSRLADYNEQYF. The CDR3, as DNA: TGCGCCAGCAGCTCCAGACTAGCGGATTACAATGAGCAGTACTTC.

This rearrangement joins TRBV5-1 to TRBJ2-7; TRBD1 matches at 7 bases. After removal of 0 bases from V and 3 bases from J, the junction contained 9 bases not matched to a gene. The CDR3 totals 16 residues. CDR1 is SGHRS and CDR2 is YFSETQ in the germline V gene. The CDR3 nucleotides are TGCGCCAGCAGCTTGGACCCGACAGGGTCCCACTACGAGCAGTACTTC. Protein: CASSLDPTGSHYEQYF.

This sequence joins TRBV6-1 and TRBJ2-5; 7 bases are a match to TRBD1. The CDR3 is made up of 17 amino acids. V dropped 3 bases and J dropped 4; count of bases not matched to a gene: 14. The germline gives CDR1 MNHNS, CDR2 SASEGT. CDR3 loop: CASSDPSTGRIRETQYF. The CDR3 DNA reads TGTGCCAGCAGTGACCCGTCGACAGGGCGTATTCGAGAGACCCAGTACTTC.

The chain employs TRBV15 and TRBJ2-1, with 7 bases aligning to TRBD1. This CDR3 contains 19 residues. The ends lost 4 bases at V and 13 bases at J; junction bases unmatched: 28. Germline V gives CDR1 LNHNV, CDR2 YYDKDF (reference sequence). CDR3 DNA: TGTGCCACCAGCATCGAGGGAAATCGATACAGGGGACACCAAGAGACCCAGTTCTTC. This gives the protein CATSIEGNRYRGHQETQFF.

The rearrangement uses TRBV6-5 and TRBJ1-1, with D hard to call. Trimming pared 6 bases from V and 0 bases from J, leaving 8 bases between. CDR3 size: 13 residues. Germline CDR1 reads MNHEY; CDR2 reads SVGAGI. The CDR3 nucleotides read TGTGCCAGCAGGGTCGATTTGAACACTGAAGCTTTCTTT. Its protein is CASRVDLNTEAFF.

This clonotype was observed at least ten times. This rearrangement joins TRBV29-1 to TRBJ2-1, with D unresolved. V was cut by 7 bases and J by 8 bases, with 12 bases left in between. Germline CDR1 is SQVTM and CDR2 is ANQGSEA. The CDR3 is 11 amino acids. The CDR3 bases are TGCAGCGCCCAAACTGGGGATGAGCAGTTCTTC. Residues: CSAQTGDEQFF.

Comments on this clonotype: Given a much more abundant clone one base away, this may be a read error. V usage is TRBV7-6 and J usage is TRBJ2-5; tentative D call: TRBD1 (5 bases). The end of the DNA fits TRBJ2-1 better, so the J call may be wrong. This CDR3 is built from 12 residues. Germline V CDR1 and CDR2: SGHVS, FNYEAQ. The CDR3 sequence is CASSLDTETQFF. The CDR3 DNA reads as TGTGCCAGCAGCTTGGACACGGAGACCCAGTTCTTC.

The chain carries TRBV5-1 and TRBJ2-7; tentatively, D is TRBD2 (5 bases). From germline, CDR1 is SGHRS and CDR2 YFSETQ. The CDR3 length is 17 residues. V lost 5 bases and J lost 0, with 21 bases in between. This CDR3 reads CASRGGASGGSSYEQYF. CDR3 sequence (DNA): TGCGCCAGCAGGGGTGGCGCCAGCGGCGGTAGCTCCTACGAGCAGTACTTC.

V gene TRBV2 combines with J gene TRBJ2-7; D is uncertain. V was pared by 5 bases and J by 2 bases, with 4 bases between. The length of the CDR3 is 11 residues. Germline lookup yields CDR1 SNHLY and CDR2 FYNNEI. CDR3 sequence reads: CASSHPYEQYF. The DNA of the CDR3 is TGTGCCAGCAGTCACCCCTACGAGCAGTACTTC.

This clonotype was counted between two and nine times. The V and J genes are TRBV29-1 and TRBJ1-2; weak D call: TRBD1 (5 bases). Between the trimmed V and J ends, which lost 4 bases and 5 bases, there was a span of 14 bases. Germline V lookup: CDR1 SQVTM, CDR2 ANQGSEA. The CDR3 spans 13 residues. For the CDR3, the DNA is TGCAGCGTTGCGGCACCCGGGACTTATGGCTACACCTTC. Translating it yields CSVAAPGTYGYTF.

The table lists this clonotype with a count of one. V and J are TRBV7-3 and TRBJ1-2; D is ambiguous. Germline V lookup: CDR1 SGHTA, CDR2 FQGTGA. Trimming left V 5 bases short and J 7 bases short, with 20 bases between. The CDR3 length is 15 residues. The CDR3 sequence is CASSPSPGSSGGYTF. The CDR3, as DNA: TGTGCCAGCAGCCCCTCCCCGGGTTCGAGCGGTGGCTACACCTTC. Using reference TRBV7-3 and TRBJ1-2 for the parts outside the CDR3, the full variable domain is GAGVSQTPSNKVTEKGKYVELRCDPISGHTALYWYRQSLGQGPEFLIYFQGTGAADDSGLPNDRFFAVRPEGSVSTLKIQRTERGDSAVYLCASSPSPGSSGGYTFGSGTRLTVV.

The table lists this clonotype with a few counts. V is TRBV20-1 and J is TRBJ2-3, with 8 positions matching TRBD1. The CDR3 length is 15 residues. V lost 3 bases, J lost 3 bases, and 8 bases stayed unmatched. The V gene's germline CDR1 is DFQATT and CDR2 SNEGSKA (reference sequence). DNA of the CDR3: TGCAGTGCTAGCCAAGGACAGGGAGAAACAGATACGCAGTATTTT. This gives the protein CSASQGQGETDTQYF.

This clonotype occurred a few times. The V call is TRBV7-3, the J call TRBJ2-1; 7 bases line up with TRBD2. The V gene's germline CDR1 is SGHTA and CDR2 FQGTGA. This CDR3 is built from 14 residues. J gave up 7 bases and V 5 bases, and 8 bases lay outside the gene matches. This chain's CDR3 is CASSPLGGGNEQFF. The CDR3, as DNA: TGTGCCAGCAGCCCCCTGGGGGGGGGGAATGAGCAGTTCTTC.

This clonotype was counted ten times or more. The rearrangement links TRBV10-3 to TRBJ2-3; D remains ambiguous. Germline V lookup: CDR1 ENHRY, CDR2 SYGVKD. This CDR3 comprises 13 residues. The V gene lost 5 bases and the J gene lost 5 bases, with 11 bases spanning the gap. As DNA, the CDR3 is TGTGCCATCAGTCAAAATGACCGAGATACGCAGTATTTT. Amino acid sequence: CAISQNDRDTQYF.

The count of this clonotype is one. The rearrangement links TRBV20-1 to TRBJ1-2; 7 bases are shared with TRBD1. Trimming at V came to 3 bases and at J to 4 bases, leaving 5 bases not matched to a gene. The CDR3 has 13 residues. Germline loops: CDR1 DFQATT, CDR2 SNEGSKA (reference sequence). The CDR3 sequence is CSAREQGPYGYTF. CDR3 sequence (DNA): TGCAGTGCTAGGGAACAGGGGCCCTATGGCTACACCTTC.

Only a few counts were recorded for this clonotype. The genes are TRBV6-5 and TRBJ2-3; the D gene is possibly TRBD2 (6 bases). The germline gives CDR1 MNHEY, CDR2 SVGAGI. Trimming took off 0 bases at V and 3 bases at J, with 13 bases between the two ends. The CDR3 length is 16 residues. CDR3 sequence (DNA): TGTGCCAGCAGTTACTCGGCAGGGAGGCGAACAGATACGCAGTATTTT. Its translation: CASSYSAGRRTDTQYF.

This clonotype has a handful of counts. The V gene is TRBV3-1, the J gene TRBJ2-1; D may be TRBD1 (6 bases). The CDR3 contains 15 residues. V was cut by 4 bases and J by 9 bases, with 19 bases left in between. The germline gives CDR1 LGHDT, CDR2 YNNKEL (reference sequence). The CDR3 spells CASSPWGRGRGEQFF. DNA for the CDR3: TGTGCCAGCAGCCCTTGGGGCAGGGGCCGAGGTGAGCAGTTCTTC.